Described below is a single T cell receptor beta chain sequence and its context. These data are taken from a study of Ad26.COV2.S vaccination and SARS-CoV-2 variants. The treatment denotes: over 15 received Ad26.COV2.S at low or high dose, single or two shots; roughly five received placebo; per-sample allocation not given. Following the first vaccine or placebo injection, samples were taken on day 63. The CDR3 totals 15 residues. Trimming shortened V by 0 bases and J by 5 bases, and 13 bases separated the two germline ends. Germline V lookup: CDR1 SEHNR, CDR2 FQNEAQ (reference sequence). Using immunoSEQ multiplex PCR, the repertoire was profiled, and TCRdb retains in-frame clones only, with some absent. The data hold fewer than 500,000 clones, with 90% observed a single time.

This sequence was found in a person aged 18-60 years who received the Ad26.COV2.S COVID-19 vaccine or a placebo. Here the sequenced sample was peripheral blood, taken in a trial of Ad26.COV2.S vaccine versus placebo. The chain is built from TRBV7-9 and TRBJ2-5; D not resolved. CDR3 residues: CASSLATPAVETQYF. CDR3 DNA: TGTGCCAGCAGCTTAGCGACCCCCGCCGTTGAGACCCAGTACTTC. Using reference TRBV7-9 and TRBJ2-5 for the parts outside the CDR3, the full variable domain is DTGVSQNPRHKITKRGQNVTFRCDPISEHNRLYWYRQTLGQGPEFLTYFQNEAQLEKSRLLSDRFSAERPKGSFSTLEIQRTEQGDSAMYLCASSLATPAVETQYFGPGTRLLVL.